Below, 22 T cell receptor beta chains from the same sample are listed, as sequenced in a study of cytomegalovirus exposure and HLA in healthy donors. The PCR made use of 60 Vbeta and 13 Jbeta primers. Profiling relied on immunoSEQ multiplex PCR, and the TCRdb table lists in-frame clones only, not all of them. The sample carries 110,000 or so clones, about 68% recorded once. Specimen: PBMCs. The receptors here all came from a woman aged 40-49 years in good health and CMV-seropositive.

The chain uses TRBV6-1 and TRBJ1-1; D perhaps matches TRBD1 (5 bases). CDR1 MNHNS and CDR2 SASEGT come from the germline V gene. CDR3 length: 13 amino acids. V gave up 1 base and J gave up 3 bases, with 6 bases separating them. CDR3 DNA: TGTGCCAGCAGTGAAGGGACATACACTGAAGCTTTCTTT. Amino acid sequence: CASSEGTYTEAFF.

DNA for the CDR3: TGTGCCAGCTCAGTAGCGGGGGCTACGGAGACCCAGTACTTC. This gives the protein CASSVAGATETQYF. The chain recombines TRBV18 with TRBJ2-5; 9 bases fit TRBD2. V shed 5 bases and J 5 bases; nucleotides not matched to a gene: 6. Germline values: CDR1 KGHSH, CDR2 LQKENI. CDR3 length: 14 amino acids.

This clone was detected a few times. The chain joins TRBV7-2 to TRBJ2-5; 7 nucleotides align to TRBD1. This CDR3 spans 16 amino acids. The germline gives CDR1 SGHTA, CDR2 FQGNSA. Trimming removed 5 bases from V and 1 base from J; junction bases left unmatched: 10. The CDR3 is CASSPRTGRSQETQYF. In DNA, the CDR3 is TGTGCCAGCAGCCCCCGGACAGGAAGATCCCAAGAGACCCAGTACTTC.

The chain combines TRBV5-5 with TRBJ1-1; 11 nucleotides match TRBD1. This CDR3 contains 15 residues. Germline V gene sequence: CDR1 SGHKS, CDR2 YYEKEE (reference sequence). J was trimmed by 4 bases and V by 0 bases; bases with no gene match: 2. CDR3 coding DNA: TGTGCCAGCAGCTTGGAGGGGACAGGGGGCACTGAAGCTTTCTTT. Translating gives CASSLEGTGGTEAFF.

This clone was seen only a few times. The chain is built from TRBV18 and TRBJ1-5, with D hard to call. The germline gives CDR1 KGHSH, CDR2 LQKENI. The CDR3 loop spans 16 amino acids. V lost 2 bases to trimming and J lost 0 bases, with 11 bases between them. For the CDR3, the DNA is TGTGCCAGCTCACCAGGAGGCTTCAATAGCAATCAGCCCCAGCATTTT. Translation: CASSPGGFNSNQPQHF.

This clone was detected only a few times. V and J are TRBV25-1 and TRBJ1-1; 7 bases map to TRBD1. Germline lookup yields CDR1 MGHDK and CDR2 SYGVNS. After removal of 6 bases from V and 1 base from J, the junction contained 5 bases not matched to a gene. The CDR3 loop spans 14 amino acids. In nucleotides, the CDR3 is TGTGCCAGCAGCCCAAACAGGGGGAACACTGAAGCTTTCTTT. The encoded protein is CASSPNRGNTEAFF.

The chain combines TRBV2 with TRBJ2-5, with D uncertain. V shed 5 bases and J shed 9 bases, with 16 bases lying between them. The CDR3 has 13 residues. Germline V gene sequence: CDR1 SNHLY, CDR2 FYNNEI. DNA for the CDR3: TGTGCCAGCAGTAGGAGTCCCATGGTGGCCCAGTACTTC. It codes for CASSRSPMVAQYF.

In this sample, this clone turned up a few times. The V gene is TRBV14, the J gene TRBJ2-7, with 14 nucleotides matching TRBD2. CDR1 and CDR2 from the germline V gene are SGHDN and FVKESK. V shed 4 bases, J shed 0 bases, and the junction held 8 bases outside the gene matches. There are 18 residues in the CDR3. The CDR3 spells CASSLLTSGRASSYEQYF. The CDR3 region has the DNA TGTGCCAGCAGCCTACTGACTAGCGGGAGGGCGAGCTCCTACGAGCAGTACTTC.

A few counts support this clone. V gene TRBV29-1 combines with J gene TRBJ1-5; D gene ambiguous. This CDR3 is built from 13 residues. The germline gives CDR1 SQVTM, CDR2 ANQGSEA. Trimming shortened V by 4 bases and J by 6 bases, and 13 bases separated the two germline ends. The CDR3 DNA reads TGCAGCGTTGGGGCCAATAGTGGTCAGCCCCAGCATTTT. This gives the protein CSVGANSGQPQHF.

This sequence joins TRBV2 and TRBJ1-1, with 7 nucleotides matching TRBD1. Trimming took 6 bases from V and 2 from J; bases not matched to a gene: 9. This CDR3 has 15 amino acids. Germline CDR1 SNHLY, CDR2 FYNNEI. CDR3: CASRTLQGTNTEAFF. CDR3 sequence (DNA): TGTGCCAGCAGGACCTTACAGGGGACTAACACTGAAGCTTTCTTT.

This clone came up a few times. The chain joins TRBV7-3 to TRBJ2-1; a possible D gene is TRBD2 (6 bases). The CDR3 has 15 amino acids. V lost 2 bases and J 3 bases, leaving 11 bases between the germline ends. The germline V gene encodes CDR1 SGHTA and CDR2 FQGTGA. The CDR3 DNA is TGTGCCAGCAGCTTACGACCGACTAGCTACAATGAGCAGTTCTTC. This gives the protein CASSLRPTSYNEQFF.

This chain uses TRBV7-9 with TRBJ1-2; possibly TRBD1 for D (6 bases). Trimming took off 3 bases at V and 5 bases at J, with 10 bases between the two ends. This CDR3 has 13 residues. Germline V gene lookup returns CDR1 SEHNR and CDR2 FQNEAQ (reference sequence). The CDR3 is CASSFRGVYGYTF. For the CDR3, the DNA is TGTGCCAGCAGCTTCAGGGGAGTATATGGCTACACCTTC.

There are a few counts of this clone. The chain couples TRBV10-1 to TRBJ2-1; 7 bases map to TRBD1. CDR3 length equals 13 residues. In germline, CDR1 is WNHNN, CDR2 SYGVQD (reference sequence). V shed 6 bases and J 4 bases; nucleotides not matched to a gene: 3. The CDR3 reads CASSGDSYNEQFF. The DNA of the CDR3 is TGCGCCAGCAGCGGGGACAGTTACAATGAGCAGTTCTTC.

This chain joins TRBV6-9 and TRBJ1-4; 10 bases are a match to TRBD1. The V gene's germline CDR1 is MNHGY and CDR2 SVAAGI. The J segment lost 8 bases and the V segment lost 3 bases, leaving 6 bases of the junction unmatched. The CDR3 loop spans 15 amino acids. The CDR3 loop reads CASSYTTGGLEKLFF. The CDR3 DNA follows: TGTGCCAGCAGTTACACGACAGGGGGCCTGGAAAAACTGTTTTTT.

This chain connects TRBV7-3 to TRBJ1-1, with a tentative D call TRBD1 (5 bases). CDR3 length: 14 amino acids. Per germline, CDR1 SGHTA and CDR2 FQGTGA. V was pared by 2 bases and J by 0 bases, with 7 bases between. As DNA, the CDR3 is TGTGCCAGCAGCTTACCAGGGCTGAACACTGAAGCTTTCTTT. Amino acids: CASSLPGLNTEAFF. Full variable domain (rest looked up from reference TRBV7-3 and TRBJ1-1): GAGVSQTPSNKVTEKGKYVELRCDPISGHTALYWYRQSLGQGPEFLIYFQGTGAADDSGLPNDRFFAVRPEGSVSTLKIQRTERGDSAVYLCASSLPGLNTEAFFGQGTRLTVV.

The chain carries TRBV7-9 and TRBJ1-1; D call uncertain. The CDR3 has 14 residues. Trimming cost V 5 bases and J 1 base, with 11 bases left between them. Per germline, CDR1 SEHNR and CDR2 FQNEAQ (reference sequence). CDR3 bases: TGTGCCAGCAGCCACGAGGTTGCGAACACTGAAGCTTTCTTT. Amino acids: CASSHEVANTEAFF.

This clone was counted a few times. The V and J genes are TRBV30 and TRBJ1-5; D gene ambiguous. The V gene lost 1 base and the J gene lost 3 bases, with 7 bases spanning the gap. The CDR3 runs to 13 residues. In germline, CDR1 is GTSNPN, CDR2 SVGIG (reference sequence). DNA for the CDR3: TGTGCCTGGAGTGCACGAGACAATCAGCCCCAGCATTTT. Translated: CAWSARDNQPQHF.

This chain joins TRBV27 and TRBJ2-2, with D possibly being TRBD2 (7 bases). This CDR3 comprises 15 residues. The V gene lost 2 bases and the J gene lost 8 bases, with 15 bases spanning the gap. Germline values: CDR1 MNHEY, CDR2 SMNVEV (reference sequence). The CDR3 loop is CASSLGGGLYGELFF. CDR3 sequence (DNA): TGTGCCAGCAGTTTAGGGGGGGGGCTATATGGGGAGCTGTTTTTT.

The chain recombines TRBV28 with TRBJ2-7; the match to TRBD2 covers 7 bases. V shed 4 bases and J 0 bases; nucleotides not matched to a gene: 6. The CDR3 spans 15 residues. Germline V gene lookup returns CDR1 MDHEN and CDR2 SYDVKM. CDR3 in DNA: TGTGCCAGCAGTTCCGCGGGAGTCAACTCCTACGAGCAGTACTTC. Translation: CASSSAGVNSYEQYF.

This clone was counted a few times. This chain links TRBV6-5 with TRBJ1-2; TRBD1 might be the D (5 bases). The length of the CDR3 is 14 residues. Germline CDR1 MNHEY, CDR2 SVGAGI. Trimming removed 0 bases from V and 4 bases from J, with 9 bases in between. The CDR3 DNA is TGTGCCAGCAGTTACTCCGGAGGGACCTATGGCTACACCTTC. Translated: CASSYSGGTYGYTF.

The chain links TRBV7-9 to TRBJ1-5; D might be TRBD1 (6 bases). The CDR3 consists of 17 residues. V was clipped by 1 base and J by 7 bases, with 20 bases between them. The germline CDR1 and CDR2 sequences are SEHNR and FQNEAQ (reference sequence). CDR3 nucleotides: TGTGCCAGCAGCTTAGGAATAGTACAGGGAAGTACGCAGCCCCAGCATTTT. Protein sequence: CASSLGIVQGSTQPQHF.

The gene calls are TRBV9 and TRBJ2-2; TRBD1 might be the D (6 bases). Looked up from germline, CDR1 is SGDLS and CDR2 is YYNGEE. Between the trimmed V and J ends, which lost 3 bases and 5 bases, there was a span of 14 bases. The CDR3 has 15 residues. CDR3 loop: CASSDTGSGTGELFF. Written as DNA, the CDR3 is TGTGCCAGCAGCGATACAGGGTCAGGGACCGGGGAGCTGTTTTTT.